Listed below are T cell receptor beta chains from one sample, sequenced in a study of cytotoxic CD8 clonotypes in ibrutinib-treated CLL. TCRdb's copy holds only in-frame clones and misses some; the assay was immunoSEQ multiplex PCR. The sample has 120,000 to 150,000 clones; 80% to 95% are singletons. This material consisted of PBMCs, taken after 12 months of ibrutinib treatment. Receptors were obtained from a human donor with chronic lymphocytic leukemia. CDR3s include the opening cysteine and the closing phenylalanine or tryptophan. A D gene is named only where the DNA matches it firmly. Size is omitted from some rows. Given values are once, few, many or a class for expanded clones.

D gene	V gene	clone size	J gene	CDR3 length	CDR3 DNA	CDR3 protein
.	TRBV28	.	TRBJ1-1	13	TGTGCCAGCAGTTTCCGGGACGACACTGAAGCTTTCTTT	CASSFRDDTEAFF
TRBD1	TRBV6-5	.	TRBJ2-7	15	TGTGCCAGCAGTTACTCGACAGGGGGCGGGGGGGAGCAGTACTTC	CASSYSTGGGGEQYF
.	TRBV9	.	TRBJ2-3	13	TGTGCCAGCAGCTTAGAAAGTTATAATACGCAGTATTTT	CASSLESYNTQYF
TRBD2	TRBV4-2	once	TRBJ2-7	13	TGTGCCAGCAATGCGGCGGGAGGCTACGAGCAGTACTTC	CASNAAGGYEQYF
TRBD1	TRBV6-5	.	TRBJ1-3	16	TGTGCCAGCAGTTACTCGGACAGGTTGGCAGGAAACACCATATATTTT	CASSYSDRLAGNTIYF
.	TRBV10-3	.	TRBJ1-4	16	TGTGCCATCAGTGACCTTCCACAGGGCCCGCCGGGTAAACTGTTTTTT	CAISDLPQGPPGKLFF
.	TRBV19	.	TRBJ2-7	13	TGTGCCAGTAGCAACAGGGCTGGATACGAGCAGTACTTC	CASSNRAGYEQYF
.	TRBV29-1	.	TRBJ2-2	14	TGCAGCGTCGGGAAGCAGGAGAACACCGGGGAGCTGTTTTTT	CSVGKQENTGELFF
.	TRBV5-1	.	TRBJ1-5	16	TGCGCCAGCAGCTTGGAAGCCAGGGGCGGCAATCAGCCCCAGCATTTT	CASSLEARGGNQPQHF
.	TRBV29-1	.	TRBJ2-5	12	TGCAGCGTTGAACCAGGGGGGGAGACCCAGTACTTC	CSVEPGGETQYF
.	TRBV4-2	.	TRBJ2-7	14	TGTGCCAGCGGCCCGGACACGACCCCCTACGAGCAGTACTTC	CASGPDTTPYEQYF
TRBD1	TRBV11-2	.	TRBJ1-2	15	TGTGCCAGCAGCTTTTGGGACAGGGGGTCGGATGGCTACACCTTC	CASSFWDRGSDGYTF
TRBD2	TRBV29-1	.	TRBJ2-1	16	TGCAGCGCCCCCCGGGCTACTAGCGGGAGTAGAAATGAGCAGTTCTTC	CSAPRATSGSRNEQFF
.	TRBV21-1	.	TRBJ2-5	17	TGTGCCAGCAGCCTTCATCCTTCTAGCGGGAGGCGAAAGACCCAGTACTTC	CASSLHPSSGRRKTQYF
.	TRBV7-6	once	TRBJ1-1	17	TGTGCCAGCAGCTTAGTGGGAATTAAAGACTGGGGCACTGAAGCTTTCTTT	CASSLVGIKDWGTEAFF
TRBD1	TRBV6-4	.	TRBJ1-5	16	TGTGCCAGCAGCGCCACAGGGGGCTATGGCAATCAGCCCCAGCATTTT	CASSATGGYGNQPQHF
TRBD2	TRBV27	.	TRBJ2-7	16	TGTGCCAGCACCCCCACCGGTCCTAGCGGGGTTTTCGAGCAGTACTTC	CASTPTGPSGVFEQYF
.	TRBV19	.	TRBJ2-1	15	TGTGCCAGTAGAAATGGCGGGTTAACCTACAATGAGCAGTTCTTC	CASRNGGLTYNEQFF
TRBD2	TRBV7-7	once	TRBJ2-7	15	TGTGCTAGCAGCGATCCTAGCGGAGGGTCCTACGAGCAGTACTTC	CASSDPSGGSYEQYF
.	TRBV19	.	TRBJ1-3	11	TGTGCCAGCCGGCGGGGGCCGGGGATATATTTT	CASRRGPGIYF
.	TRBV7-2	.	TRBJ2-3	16	TGTGCCAGCAGCTTAGCGTATGGCGGGTACACAGATACGCAGTATTTT	CASSLAYGGYTDTQYF
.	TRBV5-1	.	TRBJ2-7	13	TGCGCCAGCAGATTAGGGTCCGGGTGGGAGCAGTACTTC	CASRLGSGWEQYF
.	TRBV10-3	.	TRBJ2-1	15	TGTGCCATCAGTGAGTCGGAACAGACCCACAATGAGCAGTTCTTC	CAISESEQTHNEQFF
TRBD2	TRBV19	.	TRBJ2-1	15	TGTGCCAGTAGTAGGGGACTAGCGGACTACAATGAGCAGTTCTTC	CASSRGLADYNEQFF
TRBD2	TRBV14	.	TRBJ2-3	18	TGTGCCAGCAGCCAAGATATTTTCGTAGCGGGAGCCGCAGATACGCAGTATTTT	CASSQDIFVAGAADTQYF
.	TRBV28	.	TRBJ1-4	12	TGTGCCAGCAAAATGTCTAATGAAAAACTGTTTTTT	CASKMSNEKLFF
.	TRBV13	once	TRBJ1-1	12	TGTGCCAGCAGAATTGGGCCCACTGAAGCTTTCTTT	CASRIGPTEAFF